The clone carrying this TCR beta chain was found many times. The V gene lost 2 bases and the J gene lost 6 bases, with 17 bases spanning the gap. This CDR3 is built from 15 residues. Germline-derived CDR1 and CDR2 are SNHLY and FYNNEI. These data belong to a study of CD8+CD57+ T cells in acquired aplastic anemia. Overall study context: Yields of DNA that came from sorted CD4+ and CD8+ cells averaged about 3.4 ug.

The TCR beta profiling, which covered VDJ combination and CDR3 sequence, was carried out using genomic DNA as the template. TCRdb reanalysed the reads using MiXCR and keeps one entry per CDR3 protein. The sample lists about 220,000 distinct CDR3 sequences, roughly 35% occurring once. The source of this sequence is a human donor in good health, serving as a control. The J gene is TRBJ2-7, the V gene TRBV2; D not certain. Material: sorted CD4+, CD8+, or CD8+CD57+ T cells (not recorded which) from PBMCs. CDR3 sequence reads: CASSELDFRSAEQYF. CDR3 nucleotides: TGTGCCAGCAGTGAACTAGATTTCCGGAGCGCCGAGCAGTACTTC.